The clone carrying this T cell receptor beta chain was seen repeatedly, ten times or more. Using its own MiXCR run on the 5' RACE reads, TCRdb lists one record per CDR3 protein. The table lists 25,000 to 30,000 distinct CDR3 sequences, approximately 4% of them singletons. The sample originates from a study of early T cells in non-severe SARS-CoV-2 infection. Germline CDR1 reads KGHSH; CDR2 reads LQKENI. The CDR3 extends over 14 amino acids. Trimming shortened V by 4 bases and J by 6 bases, and 16 bases separated the two germline ends. The chain is built from TRBV18 and TRBJ2-7; D is unresolved. The source material was whole blood. This TCR derives from an adult who was a healthcare worker with PCR-confirmed SARS-CoV-2 infection or an uninfected control (not recorded which). The CDR3: CASSLSRVESEQYF. In nucleotides, the CDR3 is TGTGCCAGCTCACTCTCACGGGTGGAAAGCGAGCAGTACTTC.